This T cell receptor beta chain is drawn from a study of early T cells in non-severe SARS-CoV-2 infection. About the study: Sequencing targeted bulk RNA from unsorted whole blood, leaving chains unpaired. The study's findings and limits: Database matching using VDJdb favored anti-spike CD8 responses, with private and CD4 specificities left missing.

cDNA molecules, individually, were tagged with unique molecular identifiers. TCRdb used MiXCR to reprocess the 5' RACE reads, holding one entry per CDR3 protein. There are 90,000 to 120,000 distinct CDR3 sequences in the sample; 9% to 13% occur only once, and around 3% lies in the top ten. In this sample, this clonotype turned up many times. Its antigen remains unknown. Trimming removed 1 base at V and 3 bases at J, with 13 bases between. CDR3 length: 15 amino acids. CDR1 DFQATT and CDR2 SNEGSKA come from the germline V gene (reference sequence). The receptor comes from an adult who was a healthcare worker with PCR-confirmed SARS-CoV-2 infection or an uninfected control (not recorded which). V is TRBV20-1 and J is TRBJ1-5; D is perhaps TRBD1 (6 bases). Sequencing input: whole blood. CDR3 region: CSARAPDRSNQPQHF. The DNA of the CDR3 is TGCAGTGCTAGAGCCCCGGACAGATCCAATCAGCCCCAGCATTTT.